This T cell receptor beta chain came from a study of blood T cells in healthy people across ages. Study-wide points: PBMCs were not sorted, which prevented a conclusive comparison of naive versus antigen-experienced cells. Because donor CMV status was unknown, expanded clonotype changes were possibly confounded. Observed TCR beta diversity per million T cells went down as age went up. This fall followed a roughly linear course with age.

Primers used in a second PCR of about 7 to 11 cycles were a sample-barcoded 5' primer and a J-beta primer mix. TCRdb used MiXCR to reprocess the 5' RACE reads, holding one entry per CDR3 protein. The profile shows 730,000 or so distinct CDR3 sequences, approximately 39% of them singletons. Regarding this clonotype: The target antigen is unknown.

Caucasian, healthy and from Russia, the donors were aged between about 6 and 90. V shed 5 bases, J shed 1 base, and the junction held 6 bases outside the gene matches. Germline V lookup: CDR1 SGHTA, CDR2 FQGNSA. This CDR3 is built from 16 residues. Source material: blood. The J gene is TRBJ2-1, the V gene TRBV7-2; 9 nucleotides line up with TRBD1. This sequence was found in a woman aged 55-69 years in good health. The CDR3 DNA sequence: TGTGCCAGCAGCCTCCTACAGGGGGCGTCCTACAATGAGCAGTTCTTC. Translated: CASSLLQGASYNEQFF.